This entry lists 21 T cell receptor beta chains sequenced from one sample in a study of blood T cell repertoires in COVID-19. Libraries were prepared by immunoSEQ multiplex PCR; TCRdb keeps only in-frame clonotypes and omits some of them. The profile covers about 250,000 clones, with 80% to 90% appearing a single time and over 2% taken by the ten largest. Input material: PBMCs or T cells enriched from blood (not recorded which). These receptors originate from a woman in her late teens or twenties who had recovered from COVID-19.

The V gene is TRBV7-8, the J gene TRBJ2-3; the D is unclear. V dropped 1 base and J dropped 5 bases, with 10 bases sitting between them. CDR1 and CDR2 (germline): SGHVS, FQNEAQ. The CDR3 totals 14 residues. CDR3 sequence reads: CASSLGSTGDTQYF. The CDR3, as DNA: TGTGCCAGCAGCTTAGGTAGTACCGGAGATACGCAGTATTTT.

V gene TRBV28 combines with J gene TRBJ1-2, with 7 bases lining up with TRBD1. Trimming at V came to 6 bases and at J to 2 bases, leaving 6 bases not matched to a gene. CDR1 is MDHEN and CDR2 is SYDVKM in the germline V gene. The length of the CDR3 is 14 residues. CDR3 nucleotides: TGTGCCAGCAGCATTGACAGGGTAAACTATGGCTACACCTTC. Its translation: CASSIDRVNYGYTF.

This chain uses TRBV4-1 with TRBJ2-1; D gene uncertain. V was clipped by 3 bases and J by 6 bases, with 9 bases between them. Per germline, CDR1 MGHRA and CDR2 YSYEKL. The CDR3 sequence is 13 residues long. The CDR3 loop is CASSHASSNEQFF. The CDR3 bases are TGCGCCAGCAGCCACGCTAGTTCCAATGAGCAGTTCTTC.

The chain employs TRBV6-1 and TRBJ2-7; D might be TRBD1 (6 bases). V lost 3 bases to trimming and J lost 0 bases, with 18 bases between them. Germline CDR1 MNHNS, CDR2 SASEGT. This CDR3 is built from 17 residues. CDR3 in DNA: TGTGCCAGCAGTGACGGAACAGGGATCGGCGTCTCCTACGAGCAGTACTTC. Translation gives CASSDGTGIGVSYEQYF.

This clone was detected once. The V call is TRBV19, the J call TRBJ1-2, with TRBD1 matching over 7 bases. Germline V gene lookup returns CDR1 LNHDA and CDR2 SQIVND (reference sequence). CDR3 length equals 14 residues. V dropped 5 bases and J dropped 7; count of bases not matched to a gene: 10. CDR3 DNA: TGTGCCAGTAGTCCCCAAACAGGGGCTATTGGCTACACCTTC. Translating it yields CASSPQTGAIGYTF.

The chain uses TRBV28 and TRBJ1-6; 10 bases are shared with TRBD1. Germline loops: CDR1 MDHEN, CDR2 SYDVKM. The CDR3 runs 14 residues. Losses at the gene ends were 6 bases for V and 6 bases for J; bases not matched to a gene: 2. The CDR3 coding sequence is TGTGCCAGCAGCAGGGACAGGGGTAATTCACCCCTCCACTTT. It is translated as CASSRDRGNSPLHF.

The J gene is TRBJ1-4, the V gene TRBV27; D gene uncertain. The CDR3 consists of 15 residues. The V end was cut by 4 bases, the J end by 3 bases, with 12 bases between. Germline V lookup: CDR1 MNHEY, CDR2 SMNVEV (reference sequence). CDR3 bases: TGTGCCAGCAGTTCTCTACAGATACCTAATGAAAAACTGTTTTTT. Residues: CASSSLQIPNEKLFF.

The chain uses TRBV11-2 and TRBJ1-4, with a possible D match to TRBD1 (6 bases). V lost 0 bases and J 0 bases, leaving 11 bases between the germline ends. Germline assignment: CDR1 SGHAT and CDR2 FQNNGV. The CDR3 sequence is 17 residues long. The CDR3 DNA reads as TGTGCCAGCAGCTTAGATTACCGGACAGCAACTAATGAAAAACTGTTTTTT. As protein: CASSLDYRTATNEKLFF.

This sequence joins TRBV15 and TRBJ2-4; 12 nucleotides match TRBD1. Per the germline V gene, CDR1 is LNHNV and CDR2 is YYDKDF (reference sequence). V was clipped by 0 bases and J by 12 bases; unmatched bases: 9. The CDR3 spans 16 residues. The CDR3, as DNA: TGTGCCACCAGCAGAGATCCGGGACAGGGGGCGCGTACTCAGTACTTC. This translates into CATSRDPGQGARTQYF.

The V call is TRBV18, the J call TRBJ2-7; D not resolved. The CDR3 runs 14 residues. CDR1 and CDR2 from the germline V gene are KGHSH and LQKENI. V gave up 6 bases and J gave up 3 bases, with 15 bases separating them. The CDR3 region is CASSGTVGHYEQYF. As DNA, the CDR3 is TGTGCCAGCTCCGGTACAGTTGGGCACTACGAGCAGTACTTC. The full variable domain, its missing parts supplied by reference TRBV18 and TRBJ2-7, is NAGVMQNPRHLVRRRGQEARLRCSPMKGHSHVYWYRQLPEEGLKFMVYLQKENIIDESGMPKERFSAEFPKEGPSILRIQQVVRGDSAAYFCASSGTVGHYEQYFGPGTRLTVT.

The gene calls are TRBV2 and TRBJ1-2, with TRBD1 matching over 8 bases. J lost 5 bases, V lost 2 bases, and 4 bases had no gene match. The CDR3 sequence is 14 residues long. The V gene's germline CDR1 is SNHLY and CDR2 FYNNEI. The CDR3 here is CASSEPYRGYGYTF. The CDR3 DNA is TGTGCCAGCAGTGAACCGTACAGGGGGTATGGCTACACCTTC.

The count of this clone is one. The CDR3 nucleotides are TGTGCCAGCAGCTTAGCCGAGACAGGGCCGGATGGCTACACCTTC. It yields the protein CASSLAETGPDGYTF. The chain employs TRBV7-9 and TRBJ1-2; 7 bases are a match to TRBD1. The V gene end was trimmed by 0 bases and the J gene end by 6 bases; junction bases not matched to a gene: 7. This CDR3 spans 15 amino acids. Germline loops: CDR1 SEHNR, CDR2 FQNEAQ (reference sequence).

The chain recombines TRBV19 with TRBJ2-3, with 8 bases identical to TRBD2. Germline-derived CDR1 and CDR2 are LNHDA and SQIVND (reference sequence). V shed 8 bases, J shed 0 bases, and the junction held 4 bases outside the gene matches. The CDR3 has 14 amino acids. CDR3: CASRLAGSTDTQYF. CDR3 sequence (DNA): TGTGCCAGTCGCCTAGCGGGTAGCACAGATACGCAGTATTTT.

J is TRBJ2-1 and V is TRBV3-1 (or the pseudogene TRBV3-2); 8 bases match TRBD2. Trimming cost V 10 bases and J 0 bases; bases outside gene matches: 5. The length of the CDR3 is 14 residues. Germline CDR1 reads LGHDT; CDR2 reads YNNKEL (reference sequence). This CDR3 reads CATGRGVSYNEQFF. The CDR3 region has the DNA TGTGCCACCGGGCGGGGGGTCTCCTACAATGAGCAGTTCTTC.

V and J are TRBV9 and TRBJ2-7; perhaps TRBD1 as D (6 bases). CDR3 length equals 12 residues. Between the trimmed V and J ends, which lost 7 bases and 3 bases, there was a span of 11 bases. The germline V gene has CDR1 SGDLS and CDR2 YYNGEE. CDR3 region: CASGTGLYEQYF. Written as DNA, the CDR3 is TGTGCCAGCGGAACAGGGCTCTACGAGCAGTACTTC.

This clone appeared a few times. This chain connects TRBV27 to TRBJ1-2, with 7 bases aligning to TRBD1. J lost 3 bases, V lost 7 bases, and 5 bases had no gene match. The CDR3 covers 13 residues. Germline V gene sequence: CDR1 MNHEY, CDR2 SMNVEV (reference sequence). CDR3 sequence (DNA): TGTGCCAGCATGAGACAGGGCGACTATGGCTACACCTTC. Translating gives CASMRQGDYGYTF.

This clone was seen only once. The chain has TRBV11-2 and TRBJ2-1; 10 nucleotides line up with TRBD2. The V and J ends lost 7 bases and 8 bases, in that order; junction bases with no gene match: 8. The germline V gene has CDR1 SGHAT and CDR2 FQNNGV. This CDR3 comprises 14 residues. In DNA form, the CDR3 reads TGTGCCAGCACAGCGGGGGGGCTAGTTGATGAGCAGTTCTTC. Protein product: CASTAGGLVDEQFF.

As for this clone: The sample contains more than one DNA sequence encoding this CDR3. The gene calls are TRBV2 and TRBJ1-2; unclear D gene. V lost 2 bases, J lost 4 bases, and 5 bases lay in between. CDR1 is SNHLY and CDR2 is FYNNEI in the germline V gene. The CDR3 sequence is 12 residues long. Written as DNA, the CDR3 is TGTGCCAGCAGTGAACAGGCCTATGGCTACACCTTC. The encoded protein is CASSEQAYGYTF.

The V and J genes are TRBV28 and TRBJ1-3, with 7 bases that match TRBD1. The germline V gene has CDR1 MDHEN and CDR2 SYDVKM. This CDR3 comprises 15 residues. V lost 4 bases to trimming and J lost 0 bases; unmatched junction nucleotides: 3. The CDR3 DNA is TGTGCCAGCAGTTCGGGACAGCTCTCTGGAAACACCATATATTTT. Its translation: CASSSGQLSGNTIYF.

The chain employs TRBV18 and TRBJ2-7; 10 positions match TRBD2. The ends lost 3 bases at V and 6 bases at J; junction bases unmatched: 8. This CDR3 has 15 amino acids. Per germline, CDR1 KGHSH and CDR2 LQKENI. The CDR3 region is CASSPPSGGAVEQYF. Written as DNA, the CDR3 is TGTGCCAGCTCACCCCCCAGCGGGGGGGCCGTCGAGCAGTACTTC.

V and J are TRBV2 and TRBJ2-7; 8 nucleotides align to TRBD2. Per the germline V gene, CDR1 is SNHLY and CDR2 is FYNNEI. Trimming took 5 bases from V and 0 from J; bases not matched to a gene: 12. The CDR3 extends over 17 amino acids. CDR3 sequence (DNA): TGTGCCAGCAGTCTCGCGGGAGGCGGCCTATTCTCCTACGAGCAGTACTTC. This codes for CASSLAGGGLFSYEQYF.